The 31 T cell receptor beta chains in this list originate from one sample, sequenced in a study of T cells after yellow fever vaccination. MiXCR, run by TCRdb on the 5' RACE reads, gives a single entry per CDR3 protein. The sample lists roughly 190,000 distinct CDR3 sequences, 8% to 13% occurring once. The material sequenced was CD8+ T cells sorted from PBMCs, taken 15 days after the yellow fever booster vaccination. These receptors were taken from a man between 18 and 35 years old who received the YFV17D yellow fever vaccine.

This clonotype was seen a few times. J is TRBJ1-3 and V is TRBV10-3; no firm D call. Trimming pared 3 bases from V and 0 bases from J, leaving 9 bases between. Germline V gives CDR1 ENHRY, CDR2 SYGVKD. The CDR3 is made up of 15 amino acids. The CDR3 region is CAISDARFSGNTIYF. As DNA, the CDR3 is TGTGCCATCAGTGACGCCAGGTTCTCTGGAAACACCATATATTTT.

The chain combines TRBV11-2 with TRBJ2-7; 10 bases are a match to TRBD1. Germline V gives CDR1 SGHAT, CDR2 FQNNGV. The J segment lost 4 bases and the V segment lost 6 bases, leaving 6 bases of the junction unmatched. This CDR3 comprises 14 residues. The CDR3 DNA follows: TGTGCCAGCAGTTTGGGGACAGGGGTTTACGAGCAGTACGTC. Protein sequence: CASSLGTGVYEQYV.

The rearrangement uses TRBV5-1 and TRBJ2-5; the D is unclear. This CDR3 region has 15 residues. Germline V CDR1 and CDR2: SGHRS, YFSETQ. V was trimmed by 0 bases and J by 3 bases, leaving 12 bases between them. The CDR3 nucleotides read TGCGCCAGCAGCTTGGCCGTATTAACGGAAGAGACCCAGTACTTC. Its translation is CASSLAVLTEETQYF.

This clonotype was seen a handful of times. The chain combines TRBV5-4 with TRBJ2-7, with 8 bases fitting TRBD1. The CDR3 has 15 amino acids. The V gene end was trimmed by 4 bases and the J gene end by 6 bases; junction bases not matched to a gene: 12. Germline V CDR1 and CDR2: SGHNT, YYREEE (reference sequence). As DNA, the CDR3 is TGTGCCAGCAGCCCTGGGGCAGGGGGCAGGTTCGAGCAGTACTTC. This translates into CASSPGAGGRFEQYF.

This clonotype was seen a few times. CDR3 sequence: CASSDLAGVTDTQYF. The CDR3 DNA reads as TGTGCCAGCAGTGATCTAGCGGGGGTCACAGATACGCAGTATTTT. V gene TRBV12-3 or TRBV12-4 combines with J gene TRBJ2-3; TRBD2 matches at 10 bases. Losses at the gene ends were 5 bases for V and 2 bases for J; bases not matched to a gene: 4. CDR3 length equals 15 residues.

The V call is TRBV27, the J call TRBJ2-7; D unresolved. There are 13 residues in the CDR3. Trimming stripped 3 bases from V and 3 bases from J, with 9 bases between. The germline CDR1 and CDR2 sequences are MNHEY and SMNVEV (reference sequence). This chain's CDR3 is CASSLSIFYEQYF. CDR3 nucleotide sequence: TGTGCCAGCAGTTTGTCGATTTTCTACGAGCAGTACTTC.

V and J are TRBV20-1 and TRBJ1-2, with D uncertain. Germline V lookup: CDR1 DFQATT, CDR2 SNEGSKA (reference sequence). The CDR3 runs 13 residues. The germline V and J ends were trimmed by 0 bases and 8 bases, with 13 bases remaining between them. The chain's CDR3 is CSARDPEKWGYTF. The CDR3 region has the DNA TGCAGTGCTAGAGACCCGGAAAAGTGGGGCTACACCTTC.

The V and J genes are TRBV4-3 and TRBJ2-7; TRBD1 matches 7 bases. Losses at the gene ends were 2 bases for V and 2 bases for J; bases not matched to a gene: 6. Germline loops: CDR1 LGHNA, CDR2 YSLEER. CDR3 length: 15 amino acids. The CDR3 reads CASSQHIQGAYEQYF. The DNA of the CDR3 is TGCGCCAGCAGCCAACACATCCAGGGGGCCTACGAGCAGTACTTC.

This clonotype was detected only a few times. The genes are TRBV11-3 and TRBJ2-1; 14 nucleotides match TRBD2. Germline V gene lookup returns CDR1 SGHNT and CDR2 YENEEA. CDR3 size: 16 residues. Germline trimming cut 5 bases from V and 8 bases from J; bases unmatched to any gene: 8. DNA of the CDR3: TGTGCCAGCAGCAGACTAGCGGGGGGGTCTATGGATGAGCAGTTCTTC. It is translated as CASSRLAGGSMDEQFF.

This clonotype was observed a handful of times. The chain joins TRBV19 to TRBJ1-5; D gene ambiguous. CDR1 LNHDA and CDR2 SQIVND come from the germline V gene (reference sequence). This CDR3 is 15 amino acids long. V was pared by 4 bases and J by 2 bases, with 12 bases between. The CDR3 sequence: CASSSSTVRNQPQHF. CDR3 in DNA: TGTGCCAGTAGTAGTTCCACAGTTCGCAATCAGCCCCAGCATTTT.

This clonotype was seen only a few times. V gene TRBV27 combines with J gene TRBJ2-7; maybe TRBD1 (6 bases). Trimming pared 5 bases from V and 6 bases from J, leaving 17 bases between. This CDR3 comprises 14 residues. CDR1 is MNHEY and CDR2 is SMNVEV in the germline V gene (reference sequence). The CDR3 DNA follows: TGTGCCAGCAGTCCGTCCGAGGGGGTCGGCGAGCAGTACGTC. Its translation is CASSPSEGVGEQYV.

The table lists this clonotype with a few counts. The chain is built from TRBV5-5 and TRBJ2-7; a possible D gene is TRBD1 (6 bases). Germline V gives CDR1 SGHKS, CDR2 YYEKEE (reference sequence). This CDR3 has 14 residues. V was trimmed by 0 bases and J by 2 bases, leaving 9 bases between them. CDR3 residues: CASSLDRDTYEQYF. CDR3 nucleotides: TGTGCCAGCAGCTTGGACAGGGATACCTACGAGCAGTACTTC.

This clonotype was observed a handful of times. The chain has TRBV11-1 and TRBJ2-7; weak D call: TRBD1 (6 bases). Trimming took off 1 base at V and 4 bases at J, with 14 bases between the two ends. Per the germline V gene, CDR1 is SGHAT and CDR2 is FQDESV (reference sequence). The CDR3 length is 15 residues. The CDR3 protein is CASSLVSGEIYEQYF. In DNA, the CDR3 is TGTGCCAGCAGCTTAGTTTCAGGGGAAATTTACGAGCAGTACTTC.

This clonotype was recorded a few times. The V gene is TRBV6-5, the J gene TRBJ2-1, with TRBD1 as a possible D gene (6 bases). The CDR3 spans 14 residues. Germline V CDR1 and CDR2: MNHEY, SVGAGI. V lost 0 bases to trimming and J lost 6 bases, with 9 bases between them. CDR3 residues: CASSYSIQGNEQFF. CDR3 in DNA: TGTGCCAGCAGTTACTCGATACAGGGCAATGAGCAGTTCTTC.

This chain uses TRBV6-1 with TRBJ2-7; 7 bases align to TRBD1. The J segment lost 7 bases and the V segment lost 2 bases, leaving 14 bases of the junction unmatched. The germline gives CDR1 MNHNS, CDR2 SASEGT. The CDR3 has 16 amino acids. The CDR3 reads CASSEPPGGYFYEQYV. The CDR3, as DNA: TGTGCCAGCAGTGAACCCCCAGGGGGATATTTCTATGAGCAGTACGTC.

This clonotype was observed a handful of times. The chain recombines TRBV4-3 with TRBJ2-5; D unresolved. V was shortened by 2 bases and J by 3 bases, with 16 bases between the two germline ends. CDR3 length equals 16 residues. The germline CDR1 and CDR2 sequences are LGHNA and YSLEER. The CDR3: CASSQPTTLTKETQYF. The CDR3 nucleotides are TGCGCCAGCAGCCAACCTACGACTCTAACCAAAGAGACCCAGTACTTC.

This clonotype was picked up a small number of times. The J gene is TRBJ2-7, the V gene TRBV20-1; 9 bases fit TRBD2. Germline CDR1 reads DFQATT; CDR2 reads SNEGSKA (reference sequence). The J segment lost 4 bases and the V segment lost 4 bases, leaving 8 bases of the junction unmatched. The CDR3 covers 14 residues. Here the CDR3 DNA reads TGCAGTGCTACCGGGGTAGCGGGGGTTTACGAGCAGTACTTC. It encodes CSATGVAGVYEQYF.

The sample holds a few counts of this clonotype. The chain carries TRBV6-6 and TRBJ1-4, with a weak D call TRBD1 (6 bases). Trimming cost V 6 bases and J 0 bases, with 11 bases left between them. The CDR3 is 15 residues long. Germline V gives CDR1 MNHNY, CDR2 SVGAGI (reference sequence). For the CDR3, the DNA is TGTGCCAGCAGCCCCGGGACAACAACTAATGAAAAACTGTTTTTT. Protein: CASSPGTTTNEKLFF.

The chain recombines TRBV29-1 with TRBJ1-1, with D possibly matching TRBD1 (6 bases). The V end lost 0 bases, the J end lost 4 bases, and 6 bases lay between the germline ends. This CDR3 has 12 amino acids. Germline V gene sequence: CDR1 SQVTM, CDR2 ANQGSEA. CDR3 sequence reads: CSVEEGGTEAFF. The CDR3 nucleotides read TGCAGCGTTGAAGAAGGGGGCACTGAAGCTTTCTTT.

The chain carries TRBV10-3 and TRBJ2-1, with unresolved D. The V gene's germline CDR1 is ENHRY and CDR2 SYGVKD. The germline V and J ends were trimmed by 4 bases and 5 bases, with 6 bases remaining between them. The length of the CDR3 is 12 residues. The CDR3 DNA is TGTGCCATCAGTGGCCGAAACAATGAGCAGTTCTTC. It is translated as CAISGRNNEQFF.

This clonotype was recorded a few times. The rearrangement uses TRBV4-3 and TRBJ2-2; D remains unclear. The CDR3 runs to 17 residues. V dropped 0 bases and J dropped 0 bases, with 11 bases sitting between them. CDR1 is LGHNA and CDR2 is YSLEER in the germline V gene. The chain's CDR3 is CASSQDSTPTNTGELFF. The CDR3, as DNA: TGCGCCAGCAGCCAAGACTCAACCCCTACGAACACCGGGGAGCTGTTTTTT.

The V gene is TRBV4-3, the J gene TRBJ2-7; 11 bases align to TRBD2. Per germline, CDR1 LGHNA and CDR2 YSLEER. The CDR3 spans 18 residues. V gave up 0 bases and J gave up 4 bases; unmatched junction bases: 11. Here the CDR3 reads CASSQDPLAGGLIYEQYF. The CDR3 DNA follows: TGCGCCAGCAGCCAAGACCCCCTAGCGGGGGGCCTAATATACGAGCAGTACTTC.

This clonotype was counted only a few times. V gene TRBV28 combines with J gene TRBJ2-6; D could derive from TRBD1 or TRBD2 (7 bases each). Looked up from germline, CDR1 is MDHEN and CDR2 is SYDVKM. The germline V and J ends were trimmed by 4 bases and 0 bases, with 16 bases remaining between them. The CDR3 extends over 18 amino acids. In DNA form, the CDR3 reads TGTGCCAGCAGTTCCCAGGGGGGGCGAGGCTCTGGGGCCAACGTCCTGACTTTC. Protein product: CASSSQGGRGSGANVLTF.

A few counts support this clonotype. The chain has TRBV4-1 and TRBJ2-7; TRBD1 matches at 8 bases. V trimming: 3 bases; J trimming: 3 bases; junction bases outside the gene matches: 4. Looked up from germline, CDR1 is MGHRA and CDR2 is YSYEKL. The CDR3 sequence is 14 residues long. The CDR3 protein is CASSHPGQGYEQYF. The CDR3 bases are TGCGCCAGCAGCCACCCCGGACAGGGCTACGAGCAGTACTTC.

This clonotype was observed a handful of times. The rearrangement joins TRBV10-3 to TRBJ1-5, with D perhaps TRBD1 (6 bases). CDR3 length: 17 residues. CDR1 is ENHRY, CDR2 SYGVKD, per germline. Trimming left V 3 bases short and J 5 bases short, with 20 bases between. The CDR3 DNA follows: TGTGCCATCAGTGATCATGGAGTACAGGGCGGTGATCAGCCCCAGCATTTT. Translated: CAISDHGVQGGDQPQHF.

Ten or more counts support this clonotype. This rearrangement joins TRBV7-4 to TRBJ2-7; 7 bases are shared with TRBD2. V gave up 5 bases and J gave up 3 bases; unmatched junction bases: 10. CDR1 and CDR2 (germline): SGHVT, SQSDAQ. This CDR3 spans 15 amino acids. For the CDR3, the DNA is TGTGCCAGCAGCCCCGGACTAGAGGTCCACTACGAGCAGTACGTC. It codes for CASSPGLEVHYEQYV.

The V call is TRBV28, the J call TRBJ2-1, with D unclear. V gave up 3 bases and J gave up 6 bases, with 12 bases separating them. The CDR3 has 14 amino acids. Germline V gene sequence: CDR1 MDHEN, CDR2 SYDVKM. As DNA, the CDR3 is TGTGCCAGCAGTTTTCCGTCCGATTTCAATGAGCAGTTCTTC. Translation: CASSFPSDFNEQFF. The complete variable domain, with remaining parts taken from reference TRBV28 and TRBJ2-1, reads DVKVTQSSRYLVKRTGEKVFLECVQDMDHENMFWYRQDPGLGLRLIYFSYDVKMKEKGDIPEGYSVSREKKERFSLILESASTNQTSMYLCASSFPSDFNEQFFGPGTRLTVL.

This clonotype was seen more than once but under ten times. The CDR3 coding sequence is TGCGCCAGCAGCCAACGACAGTCAATACTAGGGACAGATACGCAGTATTTT. Protein: CASSQRQSILGTDTQYF. The chain joins TRBV4-3 to TRBJ2-3; D might be TRBD1 or TRBD2, each matching 5 bases. The V gene's germline CDR1 is LGHNA and CDR2 YSLEER. CDR3 length: 17 amino acids. The V gene lost 2 bases and the J gene lost 3 bases, with 18 bases spanning the gap.

On this clonotype: Mismatch with germline at one junction end may stem from a read error. The gene calls are TRBV12-3 or TRBV12-4 and TRBJ2-3; 7 bases are shared with TRBD2. This CDR3 is built from 14 residues. The CDR3 DNA sequence: TGTGCCGGCAGTCTAGCGGATAACACAGATACGCAGTATTTT. This gives the protein CAGSLADNTDTQYF.

CDR3 in DNA: TGCGCCAGCAGCCGGGGGGCATCCAGGGGTAGTTGGCCCCAGCATTTT. Amino acids: CASSRGASRGSWPQHF. This chain connects TRBV4-1 to TRBJ1-5; D is possibly TRBD1 (6 bases). The CDR3 has 16 residues. With 4 bases removed from V and 9 bases from J, the gap between germline ends came to 22 bases. CDR1 and CDR2 from the germline V gene are MGHRA and YSYEKL.

The chain couples TRBV11-2 to TRBJ1-5; D is perhaps TRBD1 (5 bases). V was trimmed by 5 bases and J by 5 bases, leaving 13 bases between them. The CDR3 is made up of 14 amino acids. Per germline, CDR1 SGHAT and CDR2 FQNNGV. In DNA form, the CDR3 reads TGTGCCAGCAGCGAGGACACTTCGTATCAGCCCCAGCATTTT. Translated, it gives CASSEDTSYQPQHF.